The 10 T cell receptor beta chains reported below all come from one sample, sequenced in a study of blood T cell repertoires in COVID-19. Profiling relied on immunoSEQ multiplex PCR, and the TCRdb table lists in-frame clones only, not all of them. The sample has fewer than 70,000 clones; 89% are singletons. The sequenced sample was peripheral blood. Every receptor here comes from a man aged 45-60 years with active COVID-19.

V is TRBV4-1 and J is TRBJ2-7; D is unresolved. With 1 base removed from V and 1 base from J, the gap between germline ends came to 11 bases. The CDR3 sequence is 15 residues long. Germline CDR1 and CDR2: MGHRA and YSYEKL. CDR3 coding DNA: TGCGCCAGCAGCCAAGGGCGGCAATTATCCTACGAGCAGTACTTC. Encoded protein: CASSQGRQLSYEQYF.

The genes are TRBV2 and TRBJ2-1; 7 bases agree with TRBD2. The germline V gene encodes CDR1 SNHLY and CDR2 FYNNEI. V dropped 3 bases and J dropped 5; count of bases not matched to a gene: 7. The CDR3 has 15 amino acids. The CDR3 loop is CASSESGGGHNEQFF. CDR3 DNA sequence: TGTGCCAGCAGTGAGTCGGGGGGTGGGCACAATGAGCAGTTCTTC.

This sequence joins TRBV12-5 and TRBJ2-2; D call uncertain. Looked up from germline, CDR1 is LGHNT and CDR2 is FRNRAP. This CDR3 is 11 amino acids long. Trimming left V 7 bases short and J 3 bases short, with 3 bases between. CDR3 in DNA: TGTGCTAGTGCCTACACCGGGGAGCTGTTTTTT. Translation: CASAYTGELFF.

This chain uses TRBV4-2 with TRBJ2-7; TRBD2 matches at 9 bases. Germline CDR1 reads LGHNA; CDR2 reads YNFKEQ. V lost 0 bases, J lost 4 bases, and 4 bases stayed unmatched. The CDR3 has 15 amino acids. The CDR3 coding sequence is TGTGCCAGCAGCCAAGAACTAGCGGGCCGATACGAGCAGTACTTC. Translation: CASSQELAGRYEQYF.

This chain uses TRBV11-3 with TRBJ2-1; 14 bases are shared with TRBD2. Germline V gene data show CDR1 as SGHNT and CDR2 as YENEEA. Germline trimming cut 5 bases from V and 6 bases from J; bases unmatched to any gene: 3. The CDR3 sequence is 15 residues long. The CDR3 nucleotides read TGTGCCAGCAGCCCGACTAGCGGGGGGGCCAATGAGCAGTTCTTC. It is translated as CASSPTSGGANEQFF.

The rearrangement links TRBV19 to TRBJ2-1; the D is unclear. Germline CDR1 reads LNHDA; CDR2 reads SQIVND (reference sequence). V gave up 7 bases and J gave up 0 bases, with 22 bases separating them. CDR3 length equals 18 residues. The DNA of the CDR3 is TGTGCCAGTACCCCCCAAATGGGCGCTCAAAGCTCCTACAATGAGCAGTTCTTC. Translating gives CASTPQMGAQSSYNEQFF.

This clone has only one observation. CDR3 loop: CASSVAGDRYNEQFF. The CDR3 DNA sequence: TGCGCCAGCAGCGTAGCGGGGGACCGATACAATGAGCAGTTCTTC. The chain carries TRBV5-1 and TRBJ2-1, with TRBD2 identical over 9 bases. This CDR3 has 15 residues. With 4 bases clipped from V and 4 bases from J, the junction kept 6 bases outside the gene matches. Germline CDR1 is SGHRS and CDR2 is YFSETQ.

The rearrangement uses TRBV5-3 and TRBJ1-3; 8 nucleotides match TRBD1. TRBV5-3 is classed as an ORF, of uncertain function. Trimming removed 2 bases from V and 4 bases from J; junction bases left unmatched: 5. The CDR3 has 15 residues. DNA for the CDR3: TGTGCCAGAAGCTTCCGCAGGGGGCCGGGAAACACCATATATTTT. Protein product: CARSFRRGPGNTIYF.

There are a few counts of this clone. The chain has TRBV7-7 and TRBJ2-7; no reliable D call. Germline V CDR1 and CDR2: SSHAT, FNYEAQ (reference sequence). The CDR3 spans 13 residues. Trimming removed 2 bases from V and 1 base from J, with 6 bases in between. CDR3 in amino acids: CASSLSPSYEQYF. The CDR3 DNA reads TGTGCCAGCAGCTTATCTCCTTCCTACGAGCAGTACTTC.

This chain connects TRBV11-3 to TRBJ2-7; TRBD1 is a possible D gene (6 bases). The germline V and J ends were trimmed by 7 bases and 0 bases, with 13 bases remaining between them. This CDR3 has 14 amino acids. The germline CDR1 and CDR2 sequences are SGHNT and YENEEA. CDR3 in amino acids: CASTKGGSSYEQYF. The CDR3 nucleotides are TGTGCCAGCACTAAAGGGGGAAGCTCCTACGAGCAGTACTTC.